A single sample is the source of the 22 T cell receptor beta chains below, sequenced in a study of blood T cell repertoires in COVID-19. Generated by immunoSEQ multiplex PCR, the TCRdb table keeps only in-frame clones and is missing some. The data show 150,000 to 180,000 clones, approximately 80% seen once. Sequenced input: peripheral blood. The receptor set was obtained from an older woman with COVID-19, enrolled during active disease.

The V gene is TRBV7-9, the J gene TRBJ1-5; D call uncertain. V lost 1 base and J 0 bases, leaving 7 bases between the germline ends. Germline CDR1 reads SEHNR; CDR2 reads FQNEAQ (reference sequence). This CDR3 comprises 15 residues. The CDR3 is CASSLEQNSNQPQHF. DNA of the CDR3: TGTGCCAGCAGCTTAGAACAGAATAGCAATCAGCCCCAGCATTTT.

The rearrangement links TRBV20-1 to TRBJ1-2; D is unresolved. The germline gives CDR1 DFQATT, CDR2 SNEGSKA (reference sequence). V was trimmed by 0 bases and J by 12 bases, leaving 11 bases between them. The CDR3 loop spans 11 amino acids. CDR3 loop: CSARDLTVNTF. The CDR3, as DNA: TGCAGTGCTAGAGATTTAACAGTTAACACCTTC.

This clone appeared a few times. The chain combines TRBV18 with TRBJ2-7, with D perhaps TRBD1 (5 bases). V was clipped by 3 bases and J by 2 bases, with 14 bases between them. The CDR3 extends over 15 amino acids. Looked up from germline, CDR1 is KGHSH and CDR2 is LQKENI. In DNA form, the CDR3 reads TGTGCCAGCTCACCCATGGGTCAGGGTGCCTACGAGCAGTACGTC. Its protein is CASSPMGQGAYEQYV.

The CDR3 nucleotides read TGCGCCAGCAGGGCTAGCGGGGGGGCCGCGGAGACCCAGTACTTC. This codes for CASRASGGAAETQYF. The chain carries TRBV10-2 and TRBJ2-5; 12 nucleotides line up with TRBD2. Trimming cost V 6 bases and J 5 bases; bases outside gene matches: 7. The V gene's germline CDR1 is WSHSY and CDR2 SAAADI. This CDR3 contains 15 residues.

V is TRBV11-3 and J is TRBJ2-2; TRBD1 might be the D (6 bases). The V end was cut by 2 bases, the J end by 0 bases, with 7 bases between. This CDR3 has 15 residues. Germline V CDR1 and CDR2: SGHNT, YENEEA. CDR3 nucleotides: TGTGCCAGCAGCTTACAGGGGACGAACACCGGGGAGCTGTTTTTT. This gives the protein CASSLQGTNTGELFF.

The chain recombines TRBV6-2 or TRBV6-3 with TRBJ1-5; TRBD1 matches 7 bases. The CDR3 is 16 amino acids. With V trimmed by 4 bases and J by 6 bases, 12 bases remained unmatched. In germline, CDR1 is MNHEY, CDR2 SVGEGT. CDR3 DNA: TGTGCCAGCAGTTCAACCGGGACAGCTTTTAGTCAGCCCCAGCATTTT. It specifies CASSSTGTAFSQPQHF.

V gene TRBV19 combines with J gene TRBJ2-2, with a possible D match to TRBD2 (5 bases). The CDR3 extends over 13 amino acids. The germline V gene encodes CDR1 LNHDA and CDR2 SQIVND (reference sequence). The V end was cut by 3 bases, the J end by 6 bases, with 8 bases between. CDR3 protein: CASSIRGPGELFF. For the CDR3, the DNA is TGTGCCAGTAGTATTCGGGGTCCCGGGGAGCTGTTTTTT.

The CDR3 bases are TGTGCCAGTAGTATGGGGCGTACTATTAACTATGGCTACACCTTC. Translating it yields CASSMGRTINYGYTF. The chain carries TRBV19 and TRBJ1-2, with a tentative D call TRBD1 (5 bases). Germline V gives CDR1 LNHDA, CDR2 SQIVND (reference sequence). V was clipped by 3 bases and J by 1 base, with 12 bases between them. The CDR3 is made up of 15 amino acids.

Only a few counts were recorded for this clone. This chain connects TRBV24-1 to TRBJ1-4; no definite D call. The germline V gene encodes CDR1 KGHDR and CDR2 SFDVKD. Trimming took off 3 bases at V and 8 bases at J, with 15 bases between the two ends. The CDR3 consists of 15 residues. CDR3 loop: CATSDPQVGEEKLFF. CDR3 nucleotides: TGTGCCACCAGTGATCCTCAAGTCGGGGAGGAAAAACTGTTTTTT.

V usage is TRBV7-3 and J usage is TRBJ1-1; D not resolved. Per the germline V gene, CDR1 is SGHTA and CDR2 is FQGTGA. The ends were cut back, 5 bases at V and 0 bases at J, with 16 bases in the middle. CDR3 length equals 16 residues. The CDR3 DNA reads as TGTGCCAGCAGCCAGCCTCGGTGGCGGATGAACACTGAAGCTTTCTTT. Its translation is CASSQPRWRMNTEAFF.

The chain joins TRBV5-1 to TRBJ2-5; 13 nucleotides agree with TRBD2. The V gene end was trimmed by 3 bases and the J gene end by 5 bases; junction bases not matched to a gene: 7. The CDR3 is 16 residues long. From germline, CDR1 is SGHRS and CDR2 YFSETQ. This CDR3 reads CASSWRRTSGSETQYF. The CDR3 nucleotides are TGCGCCAGCAGCTGGCGACGGACTAGCGGGAGTGAGACCCAGTACTTC. The variable domain in full, completed from reference TRBV5-1 and TRBJ2-5, reads KAGVTQTPRYLIKTRGQQVTLSCSPISGHRSVSWYQQTPGQGLQFLFEYFSETQRNKGNFPGRFSGRQFSNSRSEMNVSTLELGDSALYLCASSWRRTSGSETQYFGPGTRLLVL.

V and J are TRBV9 and TRBJ2-1, with a possible D match to TRBD2 (6 bases). The V and J ends lost 4 bases and 6 bases respectively, with 14 bases between them. The CDR3 is 14 amino acids. Germline V CDR1 and CDR2: SGDLS, YYNGEE. The CDR3 loop is CASSPQTRTNEQFF. In DNA, the CDR3 is TGTGCCAGCAGCCCCCAGACTAGAACCAATGAGCAGTTCTTC. Filled out from reference TRBV9 and TRBJ2-1, the complete variable domain reads DSGVTQTPKHLITATGQRVTLRCSPRSGDLSVYWYQQSLDQGLQFLIQYYNGEERAKGNILERFSAQQFPDLHSELNLSSLELGDSALYFCASSPQTRTNEQFFGPGTRLTVL.

V and J are TRBV15 and TRBJ1-5; 10 nucleotides align to TRBD1. J was trimmed by 1 base and V by 5 bases; bases with no gene match: 5. The germline gives CDR1 LNHNV, CDR2 YYDKDF (reference sequence). The CDR3 is 16 amino acids. CDR3: CATSRRQGASNQPQHF. CDR3 coding DNA: TGTGCCACCAGCCGTAGACAGGGGGCGAGCAATCAGCCCCAGCATTTT. The full variable domain, its missing parts supplied by reference TRBV15 and TRBJ1-5, is DAMVIQNPRYQVTQFGKPVTLSCSQTLNHNVMYWYQQKSSQAPKLLFHYYDKDFNNEADTPDNFQSRRPNTSFCFLDIRSPGLGDTAMYLCATSRRQGASNQPQHFGDGTRLSIL.

The chain is built from TRBV5-1 and TRBJ1-3; D unclear. Germline loops: CDR1 SGHRS, CDR2 YFSETQ. The CDR3 has 15 amino acids. With 0 bases removed from V and 3 bases from J, the gap between germline ends came to 10 bases. The CDR3 DNA follows: TGCGCCAGCAGCTTGGATGTTGCAGTTGGAAACACCATATATTTT. Translation gives CASSLDVAVGNTIYF.

CDR3 sequence: CASLRASGRISYNEQFF. The CDR3 DNA sequence: TGTGCCAGTCTGAGGGCTAGCGGGAGGATCTCCTACAATGAGCAGTTCTTC. The chain couples TRBV13 to TRBJ2-1; 11 bases map to TRBD2. The germline V gene encodes CDR1 PRHDT and CDR2 FYEKMQ (reference sequence). The CDR3 is 17 residues long. V gave up 9 bases and J gave up 0 bases; unmatched junction bases: 10.

This chain joins TRBV27 and TRBJ1-5; TRBD1 might be the D (6 bases). The CDR3 has 17 residues. V was pared by 3 bases and J by 2 bases, with 17 bases between. The germline CDR1 and CDR2 sequences are MNHEY and SMNVEV (reference sequence). The CDR3 bases are TGTGCCAGCAGTTTCTCGGTATCCAAGGGGGGCAATCAGCCCCAGCATTTT. Protein product: CASSFSVSKGGNQPQHF.

J is TRBJ1-1 and V is TRBV19; TRBD1 matches 8 bases. CDR3 length: 14 amino acids. V was clipped by 7 bases and J by 4 bases; unmatched bases: 8. The V gene's germline CDR1 is LNHDA and CDR2 SQIVND (reference sequence). CDR3 sequence reads: CASNVQGGGTEAFF. CDR3 nucleotide sequence: TGTGCCAGTAACGTACAGGGGGGAGGCACTGAAGCTTTCTTT.

V and J are TRBV19 and TRBJ1-2, with D possibly TRBD1 on 6 matching bases. Germline lookup yields CDR1 LNHDA and CDR2 SQIVND (reference sequence). V was pared by 11 bases and J by 4 bases, with 14 bases between. The CDR3 is 12 residues long. The CDR3 loop reads CAHRPRGYGYTF. The CDR3 region has the DNA TGTGCCCATAGACCCAGGGGCTATGGCTACACCTTC.

This sequence joins TRBV6-5 and TRBJ1-5; 7 bases match TRBD1. This CDR3 is built from 14 residues. The junction had 9 bases not matched to a gene; V was cut back by 6 bases and J by 7 bases. From germline, CDR1 is MNHEY and CDR2 SVGAGI. The CDR3 region has the DNA TGTGCCAGCAGCGCCACAGGGGTAGGGCAGCCCCAGCATTTT. Translated, it gives CASSATGVGQPQHF.

V is TRBV14 and J is TRBJ2-7, with TRBD2 as a possible D gene (5 bases). V lost 1 base and J lost 2, with 18 bases in between. Germline-derived CDR1 and CDR2 are SGHDN and FVKESK. This CDR3 comprises 17 residues. CDR3 protein: CASSQVYDCGLTYEQYV. The DNA for the CDR3 is TGTGCCAGCAGCCAAGTCTACGACTGTGGACTTACCTACGAGCAGTACGTC.

The sample holds one count of this clone. The chain couples TRBV5-1 to TRBJ2-1; TRBD1 might be the D (6 bases). Germline CDR1 reads SGHRS; CDR2 reads YFSETQ. The V and J ends lost 2 bases and 6 bases respectively, with 18 bases between them. This CDR3 spans 16 amino acids. The CDR3 coding sequence is TGCGCCAGCAGCTTTTACCCGGACAGCCAGAGCAATGAGCAGTTCTTC. It is translated as CASSFYPDSQSNEQFF.

The chain carries TRBV7-2 and TRBJ1-2; 8 bases align to TRBD1. In germline, CDR1 is SGHTA, CDR2 FQGNSA. The J segment lost 5 bases and the V segment lost 1 base, leaving 3 bases of the junction unmatched. The CDR3 is made up of 14 amino acids. CDR3 DNA: TGTGCCAGCAGCTTAGATCGGACAGGGTATGGCTACACCTTC. Translation: CASSLDRTGYGYTF.